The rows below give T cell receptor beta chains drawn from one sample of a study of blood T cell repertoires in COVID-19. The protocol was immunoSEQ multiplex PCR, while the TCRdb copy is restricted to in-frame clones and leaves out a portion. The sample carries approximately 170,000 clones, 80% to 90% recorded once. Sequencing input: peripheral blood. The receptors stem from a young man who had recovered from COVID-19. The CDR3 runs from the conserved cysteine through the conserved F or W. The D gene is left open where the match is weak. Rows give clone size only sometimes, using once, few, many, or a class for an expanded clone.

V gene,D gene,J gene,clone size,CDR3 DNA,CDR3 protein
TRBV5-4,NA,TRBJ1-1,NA,TGTGCCAGCGTTGTAGAAGCTTTCTTT,CASVVEAFF
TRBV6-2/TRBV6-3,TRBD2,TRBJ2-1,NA,TGTGCCAGCAGTTCGAAGACTAGCGGGCCGTACAATGAGCAGTTCTTC,CASSSKTSGPYNEQFF
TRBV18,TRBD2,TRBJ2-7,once,TGTGCCAGCTCACCACCGAGCGGGAGCTACGAGCAGTACTTC,CASSPPSGSYEQYF
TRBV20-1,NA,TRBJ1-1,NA,TGCAGTGGATGGAGGGACACTGAAGCTTTCTTT,CSGWRDTEAFF
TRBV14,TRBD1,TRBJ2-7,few,TGTGCCAGCAGCCAGGGGACAGTGAAGGTCTACGAGCAGTACTTC,CASSQGTVKVYEQYF
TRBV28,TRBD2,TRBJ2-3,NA,TGTGCCAGCACCGTCTCGGCGGGAGGCAACGCAGATACGCAGTATTTT,CASTVSAGGNADTQYF
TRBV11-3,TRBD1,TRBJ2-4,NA,TGTGCCAGCAGCTTCGGGACAGGGGGAGAAGAAGCCAAAAACATTCAGTACTTC,CASSFGTGGEEAKNIQYF
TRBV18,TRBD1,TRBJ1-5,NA,TGTGCCAGCTCACCGGACAGGAATCAGCCCCAGCATTTT,CASSPDRNQPQHF
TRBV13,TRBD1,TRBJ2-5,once,TGTGCCAGCAGCGCATTCGGACAGGGGCGAGAGACCCAGTACTTC,CASSAFGQGRETQYF
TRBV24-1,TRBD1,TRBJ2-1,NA,TGTGCCACCAGTTCGACAGGGATTTTTCCGCAGTTCTTC,CATSSTGIFPQFF
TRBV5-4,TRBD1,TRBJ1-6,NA,TGTGCCAGCAGCGCAAACCGGGACAGGCAAAATTCACCCCTCCACTTT,CASSANRDRQNSPLHF
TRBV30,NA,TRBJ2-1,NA,TGTGCCTGGAGGGGGACTTCCTTCGGTGAGCAGTTCTTC,CAWRGTSFGEQFF
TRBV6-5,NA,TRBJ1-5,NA,TGTGCCAGCAGACAGTTTAGCAATCAGCCCCAGCATTTT,CASRQFSNQPQHF
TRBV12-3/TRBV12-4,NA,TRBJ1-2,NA,TGTGCCAGCAGTCGGGGGTTAGGCTACACCTTC,CASSRGLGYTF
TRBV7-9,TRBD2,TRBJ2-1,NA,TGTGCCAGCAGCCCAGCGGGAGCCCTCAATGAGCAGTTCTTC,CASSPAGALNEQFF
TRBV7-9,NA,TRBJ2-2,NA,TGTGCCAGCAGCCGCGAGGAGGGAGCAGGTACCGGGGAGCTGTTTTTT,CASSREEGAGTGELFF
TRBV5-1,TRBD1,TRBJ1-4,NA,TGCGCCACTCGACGTGGCGGACAGGGGAATGAAAAACTGTTTTTT,CATRRGGQGNEKLFF
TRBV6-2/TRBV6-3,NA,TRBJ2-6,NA,TGTGCCAGCAGTTACCCGGTGGTCGCGGAGGACTCTGGGGCCAACGTCCTGACTTTC,CASSYPVVAEDSGANVLTF
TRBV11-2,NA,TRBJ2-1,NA,TGTGCCAGCAGCTTATTGCTTCTAGCCTACAATGAGCAGTTCTTC,CASSLLLLAYNEQFF
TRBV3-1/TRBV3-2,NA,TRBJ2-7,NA,TGTGCCGACCCCGGGGAGCAGTACTTC,CADPGEQYF
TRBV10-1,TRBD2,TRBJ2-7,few,TGCGCCAGCAGTGCTAGCGGGCGACACTACGAGCAGTACTTC,CASSASGRHYEQYF
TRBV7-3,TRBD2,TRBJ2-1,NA,TGTGCCAGCAGCTTAACCCCGGGAGGGCCCGTCAATGAGCAGTTCTTC,CASSLTPGGPVNEQFF
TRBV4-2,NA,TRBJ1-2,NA,TGTGCCAGCAGCCTCAACCGGGACACCCCTGGAGATGGCTACACCTTC,CASSLNRDTPGDGYTF
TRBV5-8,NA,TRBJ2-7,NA,TGTGCCAGCAGCTTGCCCGGGCGGGACTACGAGCAGTACTTC,CASSLPGRDYEQYF
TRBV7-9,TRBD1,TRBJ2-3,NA,TGTGCCAGCAGCCCCCCCAGGGGACAGGGGGCTCTTGATACGCAGTATTTT,CASSPPRGQGALDTQYF
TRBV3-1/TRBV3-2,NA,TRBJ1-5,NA,TGTGCCAGCAGCCAAGATCCGTTCCAGCCCCAGCATTTT,CASSQDPFQPQHF
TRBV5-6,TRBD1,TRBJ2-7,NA,TGTGCCAGCAGCCCTGGGACAGGACTTAAAAGCTCCTACGAGCAGTACTTC,CASSPGTGLKSSYEQYF
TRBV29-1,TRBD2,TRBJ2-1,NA,TGCAGAGCTAGCGGGAGTGGCGATGAGCAGTTCTTC,CRASGSGDEQFF
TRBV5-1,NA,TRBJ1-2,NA,TGCGCCAGCAGCTTGGTTTCACAGACAAACTATGGCTACACCTTC,CASSLVSQTNYGYTF
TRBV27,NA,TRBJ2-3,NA,TGTGCCAGCAGTTTAGCGCAGGGTACAGATACGCAGTATTTT,CASSLAQGTDTQYF
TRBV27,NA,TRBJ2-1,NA,TGTGCCAGCAGCCTCTATGACACCTACAATGAGCAGTTCTTC,CASSLYDTYNEQFF
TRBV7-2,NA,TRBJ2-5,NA,TGTGCCAGCAGCTCCCGGATCCGCGGACAAGAGACCCAGTACTTC,CASSSRIRGQETQYF
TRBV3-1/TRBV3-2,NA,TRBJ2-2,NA,TGTGCCAGCAGCCTTTCGATTACGGGTTCGGAGCTGTTTTTT,CASSLSITGSELFF
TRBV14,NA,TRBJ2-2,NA,TGTGCCAGCAGCCGTATACAGGGACCCGGGGAGCTGTTTTTT,CASSRIQGPGELFF
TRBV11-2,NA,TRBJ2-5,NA,TGTGCCAGCAGCTTAGTGCGTGCAGGGGAACAAGAGACCCAGTACTTC,CASSLVRAGEQETQYF
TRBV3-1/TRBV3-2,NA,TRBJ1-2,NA,TGTGCCAGCACCCTAGGACTCCTCAACTATGGCTACACCTTC,CASTLGLLNYGYTF
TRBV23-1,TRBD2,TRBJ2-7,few,TGCGCCAGCAGTCAATGGCCGGGACTAGCGGGAGTCTACGAGCAGTACTTC,CASSQWPGLAGVYEQYF
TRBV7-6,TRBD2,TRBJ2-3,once,TGTGCCAGCAGCCCCACCGGGGGGAGGGCGACAGATACGCAGTATTTT,CASSPTGGRATDTQYF
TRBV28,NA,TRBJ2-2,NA,TGTGCCAGCACAGGGGCGAACACCGGGGAGCTGTTTTTT,CASTGANTGELFF
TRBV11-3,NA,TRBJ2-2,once,TGTGCCAGCAGAAACTCGCCCGGGGAGCTGTTTTTT,CASRNSPGELFF
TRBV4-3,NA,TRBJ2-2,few,TGCGCCAGCAGCCAACCGGGAGCGTTGACCGGGGAGCTGTTTTTT,CASSQPGALTGELFF
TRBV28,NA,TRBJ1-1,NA,TGTGCCAGCAGTTTGTTCAGGGGATCCACTGAAGCTTTCTTT,CASSLFRGSTEAFF
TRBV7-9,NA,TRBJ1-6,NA,TGTGCCAGCAGGCTTAGTACAGGGAATTCACCCCTCCACTTT,CASRLSTGNSPLHF
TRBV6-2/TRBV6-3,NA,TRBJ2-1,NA,TGTGCCAGCAGTTTACTGGGAGGCCGGGCGGAAGAGCAGTTCTTC,CASSLLGGRAEEQFF
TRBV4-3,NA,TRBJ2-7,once,TGCGCCAGCAGCCAAGGACTAGGGTACGAGCAGTACTTC,CASSQGLGYEQYF
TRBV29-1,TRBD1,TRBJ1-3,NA,TGCAGCGTTGTTGGTTCCGGACAGGGGGGGAGGGCTGGAAACACCATATATTTT,CSVVGSGQGGRAGNTIYF
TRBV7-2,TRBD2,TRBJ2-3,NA,TGTGCCAGCAGCTTATACCAGGGAGGGGCGACAGATACGCAGTATTTT,CASSLYQGGATDTQYF
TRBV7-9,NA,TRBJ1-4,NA,TGTGCCAGCAGCACGCCGGGGAGGCATTCCGATGAAAAACTGTTTTTT,CASSTPGRHSDEKLFF
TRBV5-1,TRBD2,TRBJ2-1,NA,TGCGCCAGCAGCTTGGAAGAGCGGGAGCGCCAGTTCTTC,CASSLEERERQFF